Only one count was recorded for the clone carrying this TCR beta chain. The data originate from a study of shared clonotypes between healthy human individuals. Libraries were prepared by immunoSEQ multiplex PCR; TCRdb keeps only in-frame clonotypes and omits some of them. The sample lists fewer than 1.6 million clones; just under 99% were seen once. J gave up 4 bases and V 1 base, and 2 bases lay outside the gene matches. From germline, CDR1 is SGHNT and CDR2 YYREEE (reference sequence). CDR3 size: 14 residues. The TCR originated in a man aged 30-40 years in good health. V is TRBV5-4 and J is TRBJ1-2, with 9 nucleotides matching TRBD1. Sequenced sample: naive CD4+ T cells sorted from blood. Noted subset: CD45RA+ positively selected. Here the CDR3 reads CASSLTGGPYGYTF. CDR3 sequence (DNA): TGTGCCAGCAGCTTGACAGGGGGCCCCTATGGCTACACCTTC.